This TCR beta chain derives from a study of beta chain features in type 1 diabetes. Overall study findings and caveats: For type 1 diabetes patients, VDJ junctions showed fewer insertions and more deletions.

In this sample, this clone turned up many times. Its antigen is undetermined. The entirety of the isolated RNA underwent reverse transcription, so expressed TCRB transcripts were sequenced. Approximately 3.7 million reads per sample on average were obtained from naive, central memory and regulatory T cell samples. Assay: immunoSEQ multiplex PCR; the TCRdb copy retains only in-frame clones and omits some. This sample carries about 210,000 clones, roughly 11% of them seen once, and the ten largest clones take roughly 1.4%. Germline V gene data show CDR1 as DFQATT and CDR2 as SNEGSKA (reference sequence). This CDR3 region has 11 residues. Trimming pared 5 bases from V and 9 bases from J, leaving 11 bases between.

Sequenced input: central memory CD4+ T cells from blood. The chain links TRBV20-1 to TRBJ2-1, with a tentative D call TRBD1 (5 bases). This receptor was obtained from a man aged 18 to 29 in good health. The CDR3 nucleotides read TGCAGTGCTCTGGGGCAGAGTGAGCAGTTCTTC. As protein: CSALGQSEQFF.